The 16 T cell receptor beta chains presented below share a single source sample, sequenced in a study of a mutant IDH1 vaccine in newly diagnosed glioma. Some clones are missing from TCRdb's copy, which holds only in-frame ones; the method was immunoSEQ multiplex PCR. The top ten clones hold roughly 1.5% of a sample with about 56,000 clones, over 80% of them seen once. Their antigens remain unidentified. The sample's time point: week 23, last vaccination. Every single dose of the vaccine, 300 ug of mutant IDH1 20-mer peptide, came with topical imiquimod. The sample was PBMCs, taken from a glioma patient whose treatment included an IDH1 peptide vaccine. The receptors shown here come from a man aged 35 to 55 with glioma.

J is TRBJ2-5 and V is TRBV21-1. TRBV21-1 is shown as a pseudogene. This CDR3 has 15 amino acids. The CDR3 protein is CASSKERLGGETQYF. The CDR3 DNA follows: TGTGCCAGCAGCAAAGAGCGCCTTGGGGGAGAGACCCAGTACTTC.

The chain uses TRBV5-4 and TRBJ2-5; D remains ambiguous. The CDR3 spans 13 residues. The germline V gene has CDR1 SGHNT and CDR2 YYREEE (reference sequence). The V gene lost 0 bases and the J gene lost 3 bases, with 6 bases spanning the gap. The CDR3 DNA reads TGTGCCAGCAGCTTGGACAGAGAAGAGACCCAGTACTTC. Translated, it gives CASSLDREETQYF.

The chain has TRBV6-6 and TRBJ1-2; D ambiguous. The CDR3 has 12 amino acids. Looked up from germline, CDR1 is MNHNY and CDR2 is SVGAGI (reference sequence). The V and J ends lost 6 bases and 3 bases respectively, with 8 bases between them. This CDR3 reads CASSPRDYGYTF. As DNA, the CDR3 is TGTGCCAGCAGCCCCCGGGACTATGGCTACACCTTC.

This chain connects TRBV28 to TRBJ2-1; D possibly corresponds to TRBD2 (6 bases). The V gene lost 6 bases and the J gene lost 7 bases, with 22 bases spanning the gap. This CDR3 contains 16 residues. Germline CDR1 MDHEN, CDR2 SYDVKM. In DNA, the CDR3 is TGTGCCAGCAGCCCTGGGACTCCCCGGGCGGGGAATGAGCAGTTCTTC. It specifies CASSPGTPRAGNEQFF.

V usage is TRBV6-5 and J usage is TRBJ1-1; 9 bases align to TRBD1. This CDR3 region has 15 residues. V trimming: 6 bases; J trimming: 1 base; junction bases outside the gene matches: 6. The germline V gene encodes CDR1 MNHEY and CDR2 SVGAGI. CDR3 nucleotides: TGTGCCAGCAGACTGACAGGGGGTGGGAACACTGAAGCTTTCTTT. Its translation is CASRLTGGGNTEAFF.

The V gene is TRBV19, the J gene TRBJ2-6, with 8 bases aligning to TRBD2. This CDR3 has 18 residues. Trimming removed 5 bases from V and 2 bases from J; junction bases left unmatched: 11. CDR1 and CDR2 from the germline V gene are LNHDA and SQIVND (reference sequence). The CDR3 protein is CASSVAGPASPGANVLTF. CDR3 coding DNA: TGTGCCAGTAGTGTAGCGGGACCCGCCTCTCCTGGGGCCAACGTCCTGACTTTC.

The gene calls are TRBV25-1 and TRBJ1-2; no clear D gene. The CDR3 has 15 amino acids. V was trimmed by 1 base and J by 0 bases, leaving 9 bases between them. Germline lookup yields CDR1 MGHDK and CDR2 SYGVNS. CDR3 loop: CASSESGRANYGYTF. For the CDR3, the DNA is TGTGCCAGCAGTGAATCGGGCCGAGCTAACTATGGCTACACCTTC.

V usage is TRBV27 and J usage is TRBJ1-2; a weak D match, TRBD1 (5 bases). Trimming shortened V by 6 bases and J by 6 bases, and 17 bases separated the two germline ends. CDR3 length: 14 residues. CDR1 and CDR2 from the germline V gene are MNHEY and SMNVEV (reference sequence). DNA for the CDR3: TGTGCCAGCAGGACGCTTGACAGAAGTAATGGCTACACCTTC. Translating it yields CASRTLDRSNGYTF.

A single count supports this clone. The chain uses TRBV29-1 and TRBJ2-1, with D unresolved. Germline values: CDR1 SQVTM, CDR2 ANQGSEA. This CDR3 has 11 amino acids. V was cut by 5 bases and J by 8 bases, with 10 bases left in between. CDR3 amino acids: CSVLIVDEQFF. The CDR3 nucleotides read TGCAGCGTTCTCATTGTGGATGAGCAGTTCTTC.

The chain employs TRBV4-2 and TRBJ1-2, with 8 bases aligning to TRBD1. The germline gives CDR1 LGHNA, CDR2 YNFKEQ. This CDR3 spans 15 amino acids. Losses at the gene ends were 1 base for V and 6 bases for J; bases not matched to a gene: 7. The CDR3 here is CASSQAPGGPDGYTF. In nucleotides, the CDR3 is TGTGCCAGCAGCCAAGCCCCAGGGGGCCCGGATGGCTACACCTTC.

The chain recombines TRBV19 with TRBJ1-1, with D possibly being TRBD1 (5 bases). This CDR3 has 13 amino acids. The V and J ends lost 2 bases and 11 bases respectively, with 15 bases between them. The germline V gene encodes CDR1 LNHDA and CDR2 SQIVND (reference sequence). CDR3 protein: CASSISEGRRAFF. CDR3 coding DNA: TGTGCCAGTAGTATATCTGAGGGGCGGAGGGCTTTCTTT.

The chain carries TRBV5-8 and TRBJ2-1; either TRBD1 or TRBD2 may fit D (5 bases each). This CDR3 region has 14 residues. CDR1 is SGHTS and CDR2 is YDEGEE in the germline V gene. V lost 6 bases and J 9 bases, leaving 19 bases between the germline ends. This chain's CDR3 is CASIRGRVFGEQFF. In DNA form, the CDR3 reads TGTGCCAGCATTCGGGGCAGGGTATTTGGTGAGCAGTTCTTC.

This clone was seen a single time. The chain joins TRBV18 to TRBJ2-7, with D perhaps given as TRBD1 or TRBD2 (5 bases each). V was cut by 5 bases and J by 6 bases, with 20 bases left in between. Germline V gene lookup returns CDR1 KGHSH and CDR2 LQKENI. The CDR3 length is 15 residues. The CDR3 DNA reads as TGTGCCAGCTCAGAGAATGCGAGGGGCTCGGGCGAGCAGTACTTC. It specifies CASSENARGSGEQYF.

The chain recombines TRBV9 with TRBJ2-7, with no clear D. V gave up 3 bases and J gave up 7 bases, with 11 bases separating them. CDR1 and CDR2 from the germline V gene are SGDLS and YYNGEE. The CDR3 contains 12 residues. The CDR3 region is CASSGPTREQYF. DNA of the CDR3: TGTGCCAGCAGCGGGCCGACTCGGGAGCAGTACTTC.

The chain employs TRBV5-1 and TRBJ2-7, with 9 nucleotides matching TRBD1. In germline, CDR1 is SGHRS, CDR2 YFSETQ. With V trimmed by 4 bases and J by 1 base, 6 bases remained unmatched. The CDR3 loop spans 15 amino acids. For the CDR3, the DNA is TGCGCCAGCAGCCACCGGGACAGGGCATCCTACGAGCAGTACTTC. Protein: CASSHRDRASYEQYF.

This chain links TRBV19 with TRBJ2-7; tentatively, D is TRBD1 (5 bases). V was trimmed by 2 bases and J by 2 bases, leaving 10 bases between them. CDR3 length equals 14 residues. CDR1 is LNHDA and CDR2 is SQIVND in the germline V gene (reference sequence). CDR3: CASSIRQGTYEQYF. CDR3 in DNA: TGTGCCAGTAGTATAAGGCAGGGCACCTACGAGCAGTACTTC.